This T cell receptor (beta chain) was captured by sequencing in a study of blood T cell repertoires in COVID-19. Study information: Sites across the United States, Italy and Spain contributed samples from acute and convalescent COVID-19. Sources were T cells, B-cell-depleted T cells, or PBMCs; the material itself was cDNA or gDNA.

This CDR3 is built from 16 residues. The germline gives CDR1 MGHRA, CDR2 YSYEKL. V was pared by 1 base and J by 3 bases, with 13 bases between. Per the original methods: Reference gene primer amplification gave estimated nucleated cell counts. Sequenced by immunoSEQ multiplex PCR; TCRdb stores in-frame clones only, minus some. V, J and clone size reflect that table, while D and trimming were determined from the DNA. The table has hundreds of thousands of clones, 82% seen once. This receptor was obtained from a woman of 80 years or more with acute or convalescent COVID-19. Sample: peripheral blood. This sequence joins TRBV4-1 and TRBJ2-1; D remains unclear. Here the CDR3 DNA reads TGCGCCAGCAGCCAAGGGTCTTCGGGTGTCTACAATGAGCAGTTCTTC. Translating it yields CASSQGSSGVYNEQFF.